This T cell receptor beta chain was documented in a study of cytomegalovirus exposure and HLA in healthy donors. PCR was performed using 60 Vbeta and 13 Jbeta primers. TCRdb keeps only in-frame clones here, not all; method: immunoSEQ multiplex PCR. The sample has over 150,000 clones; 80% to 90% are singletons. Germline assignment: CDR1 MNHEY and CDR2 SVGAGI. The V end was cut by 5 bases, the J end by 6 bases, with 16 bases between. CDR3 size: 14 residues. The chain uses TRBV6-5 and TRBJ1-1; a weak D match, TRBD1 (5 bases). Sequences were obtained from PBMCs. This TCR derives from a girl aged 2-9 years in good health and CMV-seropositive. As DNA, the CDR3 is TGTGCCAGCAGTCCCCGGGGGGAGAGACCTGAAGCTTTCTTT. It is translated as CASSPRGERPEAFF.